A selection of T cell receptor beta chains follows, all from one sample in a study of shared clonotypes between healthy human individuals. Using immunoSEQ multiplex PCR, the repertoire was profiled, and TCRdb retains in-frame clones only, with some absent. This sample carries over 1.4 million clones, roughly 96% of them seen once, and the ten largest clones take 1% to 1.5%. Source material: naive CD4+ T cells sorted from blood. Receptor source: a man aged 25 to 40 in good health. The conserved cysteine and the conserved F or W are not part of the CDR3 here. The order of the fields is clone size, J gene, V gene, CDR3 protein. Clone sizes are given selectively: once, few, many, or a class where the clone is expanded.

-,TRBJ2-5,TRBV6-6,ASSYSTSGRTETQY
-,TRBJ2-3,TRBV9,ASSVGTPLATLY
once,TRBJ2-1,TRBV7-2,ASSQRGHEQF
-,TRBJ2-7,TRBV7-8,ASSLARDEQY
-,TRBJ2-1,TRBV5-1,ASSLGGHNEQF
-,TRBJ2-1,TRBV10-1,ASSESGPEADEQF
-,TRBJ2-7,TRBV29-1,SVLVLYEQY
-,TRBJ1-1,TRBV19,ASSIDRLGAGVANTEAF
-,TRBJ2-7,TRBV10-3,ATLGLRSSYEQY
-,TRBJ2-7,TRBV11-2,ASSLIGGSYEQY
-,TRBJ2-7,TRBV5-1,ASSFGAAEAKY
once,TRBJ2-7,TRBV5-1,ASSLEQGTSYEQY
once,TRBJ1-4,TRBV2,ATGGRGNEKLF
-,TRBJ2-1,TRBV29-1,SVAQGGRSYNEQF
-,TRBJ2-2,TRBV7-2,ASTANGLLLNTGELF
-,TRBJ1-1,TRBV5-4,ASSLFDSTEAF
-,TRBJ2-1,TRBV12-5,ASGFGLGGYNEQF
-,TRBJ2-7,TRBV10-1,ASTRQEQY
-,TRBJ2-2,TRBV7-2,ASSLTRTETGELF
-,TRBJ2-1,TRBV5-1,ASSLAGSGLYNEQF
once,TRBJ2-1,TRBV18,ASSPWGRSLAGGVNEQF
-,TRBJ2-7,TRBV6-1,ASSERGSPNSEQY
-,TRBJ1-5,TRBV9,ASSGQGSGNQPQH
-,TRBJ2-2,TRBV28,ASGEFTGELF
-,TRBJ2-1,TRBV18,ASSPPSSLRINEQF
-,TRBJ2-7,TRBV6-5,ASSYRREGYEQY
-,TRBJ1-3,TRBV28,ASSSSSGVRDTLYSGNTIY
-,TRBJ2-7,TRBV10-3,AISATKTSGTYYEQY
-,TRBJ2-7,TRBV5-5,ASSSVGAEQY
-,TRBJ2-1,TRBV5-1,ASSYLMAGSSYNEQF
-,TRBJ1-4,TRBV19,ASSIDGATNEKLF
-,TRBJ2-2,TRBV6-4,ASSEVGSGSSNTGELF
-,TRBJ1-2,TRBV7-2,ASSLEGLNYGYT
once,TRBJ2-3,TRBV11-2,ASSFLWGAASSTDTQY
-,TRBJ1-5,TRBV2,ASSMDAQQNQPQH
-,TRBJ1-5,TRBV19,ASSTTGFLQPQH
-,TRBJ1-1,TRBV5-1,ASSLVGTEAF
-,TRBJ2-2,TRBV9,ASSPTGTTNTGELF
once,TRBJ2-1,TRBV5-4,ASSLVAGAVSEQF
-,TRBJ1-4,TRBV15,ATSRGEGPTNEKLF
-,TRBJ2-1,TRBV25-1,ASSPPLSGRGHNEQF